The 28 T cell receptor beta chains in this list originate from one sample, sequenced in a study of blood T cell repertoires in COVID-19. Generated by immunoSEQ multiplex PCR, the TCRdb table keeps only in-frame clones and is missing some. The sample contains 150,000 to 200,000 clones, roughly nine tenths of which appear only once. Sequencing input: peripheral blood. The receptors derive from a man aged 18 to 30 with acute or convalescent COVID-19.

V gene TRBV6-6 combines with J gene TRBJ2-6; maybe TRBD1 (5 bases). The CDR3 runs to 14 residues. Germline-derived CDR1 and CDR2 are MNHNY and SVGAGI (reference sequence). Trimming stripped 9 bases from V and 8 bases from J, with 17 bases between. CDR3 nucleotide sequence: TGTGCCAGTTCGCAGGGTGGAATGACCAACGTCCTGACTTTC. Translation: CASSQGGMTNVLTF.

This sequence joins TRBV3-1 (or the pseudogene TRBV3-2) and TRBJ1-6; unclear D gene. Trimming removed 4 bases at V and 12 bases at J, with 13 bases between. The germline V gene has CDR1 LGHDT and CDR2 YNNKEL (reference sequence). The CDR3 runs 13 residues. CDR3 bases: TGTGCCAGCAGCCTTACCTTAGCCCGACCCCTCCACTTT. Translation: CASSLTLARPLHF.

The V gene is TRBV21-1, the J gene TRBJ1-4; whether TRBD1, the table's D call, matches the DNA was not checked. TRBV21-1 is described as a pseudogene. The CDR3 covers 15 residues. The CDR3 loop reads CASSNRQAYNEKLFF. The DNA for the CDR3 is TGTGCCAGCAGCAACCGACAGGCTTATAATGAAAAACTGTTTTTT.

The rearrangement uses TRBV3-1 (or the pseudogene TRBV3-2) and TRBJ2-1; a possible D gene is TRBD1 (6 bases). The CDR3 runs 15 residues. With 0 bases removed from V and 5 bases from J, the gap between germline ends came to 11 bases. Per germline, CDR1 LGHDT and CDR2 YNNKEL (reference sequence). The CDR3 region is CASSQDTGLHNEQFF. The CDR3 DNA sequence: TGTGCCAGCAGCCAAGATACAGGGCTTCACAATGAGCAGTTCTTC.

V and J are TRBV27 and TRBJ1-4; 7 bases are a match to TRBD1. Germline V gene lookup returns CDR1 MNHEY and CDR2 SMNVEV (reference sequence). Losses at the gene ends were 0 bases for V and 8 bases for J; bases not matched to a gene: 9. CDR3 length: 16 residues. The CDR3 sequence is CASSLSSTGAGEKLFF. CDR3 nucleotides: TGTGCCAGCAGTTTATCGTCCACAGGGGCGGGCGAAAAACTGTTTTTT. The full variable domain, rest sourced from reference TRBV27 and TRBJ1-4, is EAQVTQNPRYLITVTGKKLTVTCSQNMNHEYMSWYRQDPGLGLRQIYYSMNVEVTDKGDVPEGYKVSRKEKRNFPLILESPSPNQTSLYFCASSLSSTGAGEKLFFGSGTQLSVL.

V is TRBV6-6 and J is TRBJ1-4, with 8 bases aligning to TRBD1. Per the germline V gene, CDR1 is MNHNY and CDR2 is SVGAGI (reference sequence). The CDR3 runs 14 residues. V dropped 7 bases and J dropped 8; count of bases not matched to a gene: 9. As DNA, the CDR3 is TGTGCCAGCAAGAAGACAGGGGCTGGCGAAAAACTGTTTTTT. Its protein product is CASKKTGAGEKLFF.

This clone was seen a few times. The chain is built from TRBV30 and TRBJ1-1; D remains unclear. V lost 8 bases, J lost 2 bases, and 15 bases lay in between. CDR3 length: 13 amino acids. Germline CDR1 and CDR2: GTSNPN and SVGIG (reference sequence). CDR3 sequence: CARLNQANTEAFF. CDR3 nucleotide sequence: TGTGCCCGCCTAAATCAAGCCAACACTGAAGCTTTCTTT.

This clone was seen once. The sample has other DNA sequences that encode this CDR3 too. J is TRBJ2-5 and V is TRBV18, with TRBD2 as a possible D gene (5 bases). CDR3 length equals 14 residues. V lost 3 bases and J 2 bases, leaving 10 bases between the germline ends. CDR1 is KGHSH, CDR2 LQKENI, per germline. CDR3: CASSPGTGQETQYF. CDR3 DNA sequence: TGTGCCAGCTCACCGGGAACGGGGCAAGAGACCCAGTACTTC.

This clone appeared once. In DNA, the CDR3 is TGTGCCAGCACCTCCAAAGGACAGGGCGGTCAGCCCCAGCATTTT. It translates to CASTSKGQGGQPQHF. This chain joins TRBV6-6 and TRBJ1-5, with 8 positions matching TRBD1. The CDR3 extends over 15 amino acids. CDR1 is MNHNY, CDR2 SVGAGI, per germline (reference sequence). V dropped 7 bases and J dropped 6; count of bases not matched to a gene: 11.

This rearrangement joins TRBV30 to TRBJ1-2, with 8 bases lining up with TRBD1. There are 12 residues in the CDR3. CDR1 is GTSNPN and CDR2 is SVGIG in the germline V gene (reference sequence). V was pared by 8 bases and J by 4 bases, with 6 bases of the junction left unmatched. CDR3 amino acids: CARITGGYGYTF. CDR3 nucleotides: TGTGCCCGGATAACAGGGGGCTATGGCTACACCTTC.

This clone has more than one count but fewer than ten. The chain couples TRBV6-5 to TRBJ1-1; D is uncertain. Looked up from germline, CDR1 is MNHEY and CDR2 is SVGAGI. Trimming removed 7 bases at V and 1 base at J, with 13 bases between. The CDR3 contains 14 residues. This CDR3 reads CASIQAPGNTEAFF. The CDR3 nucleotides are TGTGCCAGCATCCAGGCCCCAGGGAACACTGAAGCTTTCTTT.

The chain is built from TRBV7-7 and TRBJ2-5; TRBD2 matches at 9 bases. Trimming took 1 base from V and 5 from J; bases not matched to a gene: 5. Germline loops: CDR1 SSHAT, CDR2 FNYEAQ (reference sequence). The CDR3 runs to 15 residues. This CDR3 reads CASSLGAGGGETQYF. The CDR3 coding sequence is TGTGCCAGCAGCTTAGGAGCGGGGGGAGGTGAGACCCAGTACTTC.

This sequence joins TRBV2 and TRBJ1-4, with 7 positions matching TRBD1. V lost 6 bases and J lost 6; bases outside the gene matches: 7. CDR3 size: 14 residues. CDR1 and CDR2 from the germline V gene are SNHLY and FYNNEI. The chain's CDR3 is CASSQGQYYEKLFF. The CDR3 DNA reads as TGTGCCAGCAGCCAGGGACAGTACTATGAAAAACTGTTTTTT. Drawing the rest from reference TRBV2 and TRBJ1-4, the complete variable domain is EPEVTQTPSHQVTQMGQEVILRCVPISNHLYFYWYRQILGQKVEFLVSFYNNEISEKSEIFDDQFSVERPDGSNFTLKIRSTKLEDSAMYFCASSQGQYYEKLFFGSGTQLSVL.

V is TRBV7-2 and J is TRBJ1-6; 7 positions agree with TRBD1. CDR1 and CDR2 (germline): SGHTA, FQGNSA. The J segment lost 8 bases and the V segment lost 5 bases, leaving 15 bases of the junction unmatched. The CDR3 has 17 amino acids. The CDR3, as DNA: TGTGCCAGCAGCCCACAAGGACAGGCTCTTATTGATTCACCCCTCCACTTT. This gives the protein CASSPQGQALIDSPLHF.

The sample holds a few counts of this clone. V gene TRBV19 combines with J gene TRBJ1-4; 8 bases agree with TRBD1. CDR3 length equals 15 residues. Germline values: CDR1 LNHDA, CDR2 SQIVND (reference sequence). J gave up 5 bases and V 7 bases, and 9 bases lay outside the gene matches. Here the CDR3 reads CASTPMDRENEKLFF. The CDR3 DNA follows: TGTGCCAGTACCCCTATGGACAGGGAAAATGAAAAACTGTTTTTT.

The chain is built from TRBV27 and TRBJ1-5; TRBD1 might be the D (6 bases). This CDR3 region has 15 residues. Trimming left V 6 bases short and J 5 bases short, with 17 bases between. Germline V gene data show CDR1 as MNHEY and CDR2 as SMNVEV (reference sequence). The CDR3 is CASRKGGRDYQPQHF. CDR3 nucleotide sequence: TGTGCCAGCAGAAAAGGGGGAAGGGATTATCAGCCCCAGCATTTT.

V gene TRBV5-4 combines with J gene TRBJ2-3, with D possibly TRBD1 on 5 matching bases. There are 14 residues in the CDR3. Germline lookup yields CDR1 SGHNT and CDR2 YYREEE (reference sequence). V gave up 6 bases and J gave up 0 bases, with 11 bases separating them. The CDR3 region is CASTAGQSTDTQYF. The CDR3 DNA follows: TGTGCCAGCACCGCCGGACAAAGCACAGATACGCAGTATTTT.

This clone has just one count. The V gene is TRBV9, the J gene TRBJ2-1; 11 bases match TRBD2. The CDR3 sequence is 15 residues long. CDR1 and CDR2 from the germline V gene are SGDLS and YYNGEE. J lost 6 bases, V lost 5 bases, and 7 bases had no gene match. This CDR3 is CASSFSGGASNEQFF. The CDR3 region has the DNA TGTGCCAGCAGTTTTAGCGGGGGGGCGAGCAATGAGCAGTTCTTC.

The J gene is TRBJ2-1, the V gene TRBV19; TRBD2 matches 8 bases. Germline lookup yields CDR1 LNHDA and CDR2 SQIVND (reference sequence). This CDR3 spans 16 amino acids. J gave up 8 bases and V 5 bases, and 14 bases lay outside the gene matches. CDR3 in DNA: TGTGCCAGTAGTGCCCGGGGGGGGGCGGTCGTGTATGAGCAGTTCTTC. Protein product: CASSARGGAVVYEQFF.

The rearrangement joins TRBV29-1 to TRBJ2-7, with D perhaps TRBD2 (5 bases). This CDR3 has 13 residues. Germline assignment: CDR1 SQVTM and CDR2 ANQGSEA. V gave up 6 bases and J gave up 0 bases, with 12 bases separating them. CDR3 residues: CSVDLRGSYEQYF. The CDR3, as DNA: TGCAGCGTCGATCTCCGGGGCTCCTACGAGCAGTACTTC.

The rearrangement joins TRBV19 to TRBJ1-5; tentatively, D is TRBD1 (6 bases). CDR3 size: 17 residues. CDR1 and CDR2 (germline): LNHDA, SQIVND (reference sequence). The V end was cut by 5 bases, the J end by 5 bases, with 22 bases between. CDR3 sequence: CASSPRGGLDGDQPQHF. In DNA form, the CDR3 reads TGTGCCAGTAGTCCCCGGGGGGGGCTAGATGGGGATCAGCCCCAGCATTTT.

The rearrangement uses TRBV5-1 and TRBJ2-3, with TRBD1 identical over 7 bases. CDR3 length: 14 amino acids. CDR1 is SGHRS, CDR2 YFSETQ, per germline. V trimming: 6 bases; J trimming: 2 bases; junction bases outside the gene matches: 6. CDR3 region: CASNPGQYTDTQYF. The CDR3 nucleotides read TGCGCCAGCAATCCGGGACAGTACACAGATACGCAGTATTTT.

The chain is built from TRBV5-1 and TRBJ1-1; D gene uncertain. Between the trimmed V and J ends, which lost 4 bases and 1 base, there was a span of 8 bases. The V gene's germline CDR1 is SGHRS and CDR2 YFSETQ. This CDR3 has 13 residues. The CDR3 region has the DNA TGCGCCAGCAGCCCCCCACAGAACACTGAAGCTTTCTTT. This codes for CASSPPQNTEAFF.

This chain links TRBV20-1 with TRBJ2-5; 11 bases are a match to TRBD2. This CDR3 has 16 amino acids. Germline values: CDR1 DFQATT, CDR2 SNEGSKA (reference sequence). V shed 6 bases and J 1 base; nucleotides not matched to a gene: 10. For the CDR3, the DNA is TGCAGTGCAAGTTGGACTAGCGGGCCATTCCAAGAGACCCAGTACTTC. This encodes CSASWTSGPFQETQYF.

The rearrangement links TRBV7-6 to TRBJ2-5, with 8 positions matching TRBD2. Trimming at V came to 1 base and at J to 5 bases, leaving 6 bases not matched to a gene. Germline CDR1 and CDR2: SGHVS and FNYEAQ. CDR3 length equals 15 residues. CDR3 amino acids: CASSLEAGEGETQYF. DNA of the CDR3: TGTGCCAGCAGCTTAGAAGCGGGGGAAGGGGAGACCCAGTACTTC.

The V call is TRBV19, the J call TRBJ1-2, with 7 bases identical to TRBD1. V lost 4 bases and J lost 6; bases outside the gene matches: 2. The CDR3 sequence is 12 residues long. Germline lookup yields CDR1 LNHDA and CDR2 SQIVND (reference sequence). CDR3 DNA sequence: TGTGCCAGTAGTACGACAGGGAATGGCTACACCTTC. Its protein is CASSTTGNGYTF.

V is TRBV12-3 or TRBV12-4 and J is TRBJ2-1; 8 nucleotides match TRBD2. V trimming: 5 bases; J trimming: 9 bases; junction bases outside the gene matches: 6. This CDR3 is 13 amino acids long. Here the CDR3 reads CASSRGGPSEQFF. The CDR3 DNA reads TGTGCCAGCAGTCGGGGGGGGCCTAGTGAGCAGTTCTTC.

The table lists this clone with a few counts. The chain couples TRBV11-3 to TRBJ2-5; D is unclear. CDR3 length: 12 amino acids. Trimming shortened V by 0 bases and J by 6 bases, and 5 bases separated the two germline ends. CDR1 is SGHNT, CDR2 YENEEA, per germline. CDR3 sequence reads: CASSLDQKTQYF. CDR3 bases: TGTGCCAGCAGCTTAGATCAAAAGACCCAGTACTTC.